The sequence of this T cell receptor (beta chain) was determined in a study of blood T cells in healthy people across ages. Study observations and caveats: Donor CMV status, an unknown factor, possibly confounded changes in expanded clonotypes. Measured against age, TCR beta diversity per million T cells decreased in a roughly linear manner.

On this clonotype: Its specificity is not known. Relative to the germline gene, one junction end is altered; a read error may explain this.

A second about 6 to 12 cycle PCR used barcoded and J-beta primers. TCRdb analysed the 5' RACE reads with MiXCR anew, one entry per CDR3 protein. This table holds 650,000 to 800,000 distinct CDR3 sequences, under 45% found once. Peripheral blood from each donor was collected in a volume of about 9.9 milliliters. CDR1 and CDR2 (germline): DFQATT, SNEGSKA (reference sequence). The CDR3 loop spans 16 amino acids. The receptor was derived from a man aged 60 to 69 in good health. The chain employs TRBV20-1 and TRBJ2-2; D call uncertain. Sequencing was carried out using blood. DNA for the CDR3: TGCAGTGCTAGTATGTCCGAGTCCCAGAACGCCGGGGAGCTGTTTTTT. Its translation is CSASMSESQNAGELFF.